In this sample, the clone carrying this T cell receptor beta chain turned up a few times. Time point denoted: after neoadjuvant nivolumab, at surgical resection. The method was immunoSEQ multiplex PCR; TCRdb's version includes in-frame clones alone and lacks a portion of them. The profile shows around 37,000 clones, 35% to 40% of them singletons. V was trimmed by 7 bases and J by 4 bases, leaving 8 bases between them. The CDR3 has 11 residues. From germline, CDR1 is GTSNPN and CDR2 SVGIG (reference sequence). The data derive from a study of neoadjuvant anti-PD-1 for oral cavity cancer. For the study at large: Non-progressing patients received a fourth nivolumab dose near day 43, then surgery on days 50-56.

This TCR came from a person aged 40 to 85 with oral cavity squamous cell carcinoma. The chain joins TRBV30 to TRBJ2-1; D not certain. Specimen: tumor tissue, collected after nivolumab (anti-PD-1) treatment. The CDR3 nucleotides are TGTGCCTCCCGAACGTACAATGAGCAGTTCTTC. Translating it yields CASRTYNEQFF.